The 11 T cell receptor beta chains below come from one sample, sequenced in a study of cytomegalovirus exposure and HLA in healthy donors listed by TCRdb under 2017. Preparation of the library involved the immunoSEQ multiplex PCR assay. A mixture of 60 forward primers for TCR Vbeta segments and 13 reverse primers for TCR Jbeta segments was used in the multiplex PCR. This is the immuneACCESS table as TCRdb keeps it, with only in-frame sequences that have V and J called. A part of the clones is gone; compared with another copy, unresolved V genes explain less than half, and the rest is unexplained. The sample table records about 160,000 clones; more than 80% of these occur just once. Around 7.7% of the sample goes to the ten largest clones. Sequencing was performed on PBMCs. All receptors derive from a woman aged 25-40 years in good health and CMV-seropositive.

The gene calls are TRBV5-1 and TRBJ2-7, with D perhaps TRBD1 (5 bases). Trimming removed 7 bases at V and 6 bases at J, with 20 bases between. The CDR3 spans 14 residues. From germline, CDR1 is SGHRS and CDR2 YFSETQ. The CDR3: CASAVVGRTGEQYF. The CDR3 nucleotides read TGCGCCAGCGCGGTCGTTGGTAGAACAGGCGAGCAGTACTTC.

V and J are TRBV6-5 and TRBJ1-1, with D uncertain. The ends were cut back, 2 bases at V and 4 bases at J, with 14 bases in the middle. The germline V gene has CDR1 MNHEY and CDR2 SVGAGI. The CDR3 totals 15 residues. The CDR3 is CASSYGSGLVTEAFF. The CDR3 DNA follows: TGTGCCAGCAGTTACGGGTCGGGTTTGGTCACTGAAGCTTTCTTT.

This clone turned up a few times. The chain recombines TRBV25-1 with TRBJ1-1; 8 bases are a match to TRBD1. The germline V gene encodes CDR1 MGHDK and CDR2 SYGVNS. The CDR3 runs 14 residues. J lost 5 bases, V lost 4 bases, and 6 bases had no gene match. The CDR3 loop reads CASSGQGRDTEAFF. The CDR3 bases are TGTGCCAGCAGTGGACAGGGGAGGGATACTGAAGCTTTCTTT. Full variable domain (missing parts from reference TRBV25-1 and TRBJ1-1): EADIYQTPRYLVIGTGKKITLECSQTMGHDKMYWYQQDPGMELHLIHYSYGVNSTEKGDLSSESTVSRIRTEHFPLTLESARPSHTSQYLCASSGQGRDTEAFFGQGTRLTVV.

CDR3 loop: CASSLGHASYNEQFF. In DNA, the CDR3 is TGTGCCAGCAGCCTGGGACATGCGTCCTACAATGAGCAGTTCTTC. The rearrangement links TRBV7-8 to TRBJ2-1, with D tentatively TRBD1 (6 bases). The CDR3 length is 15 residues. The ends were cut back, 5 bases at V and 1 base at J, with 12 bases in the middle. CDR1 SGHVS and CDR2 FQNEAQ come from the germline V gene.

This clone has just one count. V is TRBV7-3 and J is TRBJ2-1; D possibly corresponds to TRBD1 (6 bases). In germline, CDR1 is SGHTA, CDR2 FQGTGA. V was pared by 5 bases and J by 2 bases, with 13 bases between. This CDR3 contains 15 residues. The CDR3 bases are TGTGCCAGCAGCCTTAACGGACAGACCTACAATGAGCAGTTCTTC. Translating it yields CASSLNGQTYNEQFF.

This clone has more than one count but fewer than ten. The CDR3 DNA reads as TGTGCCAGCAGTGAAGTTCTAACAGGGTATAATTCACCCCTCCACTTT. Translation gives CASSEVLTGYNSPLHF. The chain carries TRBV6-1 and TRBJ1-6, with a weak D call TRBD1 (6 bases). V lost 1 base, J lost 4 bases, and 11 bases lay in between. This CDR3 contains 16 residues. Per germline, CDR1 MNHNS and CDR2 SASEGT.

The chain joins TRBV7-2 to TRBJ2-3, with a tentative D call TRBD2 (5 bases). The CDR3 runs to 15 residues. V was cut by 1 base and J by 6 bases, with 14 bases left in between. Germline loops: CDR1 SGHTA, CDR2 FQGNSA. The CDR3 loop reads CASSLGLPRGDTQYF. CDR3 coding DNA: TGTGCCAGCAGCTTAGGGCTGCCCCGCGGGGATACGCAGTATTTT.

The CDR3, as DNA: TGTGCCAGCAGTTACGTCGGTTTGCTGGAGAGCTATGGCTACACCTTC. Its protein is CASSYVGLLESYGYTF. V is TRBV6-5 and J is TRBJ1-2; D is undetermined. The CDR3 is 16 residues long. Looked up from germline, CDR1 is MNHEY and CDR2 is SVGAGI. Trimming took off 2 bases at V and 4 bases at J, with 17 bases between the two ends.

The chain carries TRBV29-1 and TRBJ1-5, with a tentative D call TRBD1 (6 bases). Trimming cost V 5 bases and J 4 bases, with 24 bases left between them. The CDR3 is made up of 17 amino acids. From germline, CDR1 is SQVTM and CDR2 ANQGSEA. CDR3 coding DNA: TGCAGCGTTTCAGGAGGCTCCGGGACATATTCTAATCAGCCCCAGCATTTT. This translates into CSVSGGSGTYSNQPQHF.

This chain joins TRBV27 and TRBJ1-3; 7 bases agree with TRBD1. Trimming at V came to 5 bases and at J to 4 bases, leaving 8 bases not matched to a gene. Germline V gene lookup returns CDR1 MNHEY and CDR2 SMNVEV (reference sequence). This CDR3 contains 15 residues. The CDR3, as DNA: TGTGCCAGCAGTCCGAGACAGGGCCTCGGAAACACCATATATTTT. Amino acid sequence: CASSPRQGLGNTIYF.

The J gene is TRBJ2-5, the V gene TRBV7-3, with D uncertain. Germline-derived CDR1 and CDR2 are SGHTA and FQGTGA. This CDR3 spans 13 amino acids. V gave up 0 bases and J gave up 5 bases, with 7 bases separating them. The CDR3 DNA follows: TGTGCCAGCAGCTTAACGTTGCGGGAGACCCAGTACTTC. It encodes CASSLTLRETQYF. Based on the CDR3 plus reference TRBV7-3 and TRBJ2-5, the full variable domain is GAGVSQTPSNKVTEKGKYVELRCDPISGHTALYWYRQSLGQGPEFLIYFQGTGAADDSGLPNDRFFAVRPEGSVSTLKIQRTERGDSAVYLCASSLTLRETQYFGPGTRLLVL.